One T cell receptor (beta chain) is described in this entry. Its antigen remains undetermined. There are no base qualities to consult, and no much larger clone falls within one base. The data originate from a study of molecular identifiers for immune sequencing clone quantification (dated by TCRdb to 2017 to 2018). Background for the entire study: For a replicate experiment, the RNA from either approximately 20,000 or 100,000 naive CD8 T cells was divided into five aliquots, and four of those aliquots went on to sequencing. This methods study used CD8 T cells to benchmark TCR RNA copy counting and molecular-identifier clustering-based TCR repertoire sequencing (MIDCIRS).

Libraries came from PCR. For sequencing, a NextSeq 500 was employed. Bulk TCR libraries were made following a previously described method, with the TCR primers given in Table S5. Purification of total RNA was performed with the Qiagen AllPrep DNA/RNA kit. Reads from multiple sequencing runs of the same library were pooled before analysis. For the original study's pipeline: Reads were retained only if an exact TCR constant sequence was present, and the retained reads were trimmed to 150 nt and grouped according to their 12-nt molecular barcodes. Within each barcode group, reads were sub-clustered at a 15% Levenshtein threshold, and quality-weighted consensus sequences were built per RNA molecule. Non-functional sequences were filtered out, along with any lower-count sequence sitting one edit away from another sequence. Based on a fit of two negative binomial distributions, barcode sub-clusters having less than 20% of the maximum read count were discarded. The public sequencing data were trimmed at Q25 with fastp and processed into clonotypes with MiXCR by TCRdb, which kept only in-frame beta chains. Identical CDR3 proteins give one entry, which carries the most common genes and DNA. The V and J calls and clone size are TCRdb's, not the authors'. Across this sample there are more than 550,000 distinct CDR3 sequences, with over 25% seen only once. 0.78% of the sample goes to the ten largest clones.

Summary of the overall study and its limitations: Approximately 3 recovered TCR RNA copies per cell were obtained by modeling, versus about 10 by digital PCR, implying a capture efficiency of around 28%. Identical TCR molecules sharing a barcode could cause highly expanded clone sizes to be underestimated. In CMV-specific effector cells, clones with more than 20 RNA copies accounted for over 97% of molecules, whereas in naive cells such clones accounted for under 1%. Even against a background of about a million naive CD8 T cells, spiked-in Jurkat TCR RNA amounting to a single cell's worth was reported to be detectable. When barcode sub-clustering was omitted, TCR diversity was inflated by chimeric consensus sequences, with chimeras reaching as high as 47%. Spiked-in Jurkat TCR RNA (10 copies' worth), which is not part of the donor repertoire, was contained in the naive libraries.

The CDR3 measures 15 amino acids from cysteine to phenylalanine. The entry retains the CDR3 DNA only, 45 bases that are in frame from base 1. From a lookup of the germline V gene (reference sequence), CDR1 and CDR2 are GTSNPN and SVGIG. V is trimmed back by 8 bases and J by 2 bases, and the junction contains 12 bases that no gene match accounts for. Libraries of naive CD8 T cells were built from anywhere between about 18,000 and 1,000,000 sorted cells, with 10%, 30% or 50% of the purified RNA used. On a BD FACSAria II, naive CD8 T cells were FACS-sorted as CD8+CD4-CCR7+CD45RA+ and collected into RLT Plus buffer. To test detection sensitivity, Jurkat RNA equivalent to more than eight TCR copies was spiked into samples of about 17,000-1,100,000 naive CD8 T cells. CD8 T cells were enriched with RosetteSep CD8+ T Cell Enrichment Cocktail and Ficoll-Paque, followed by ACK red cell lysis.

Material: naive CD8+ T cells from blood, with Jurkat cell RNA spiked in. What this sample's cell subset or site label stands for: FACS-sorted CD8+CD4-CCR7+CD45RA+ naive T cells. This chain is built from TRBV30 and TRBJ2-5; the central 9 bases match TRBD2. The sequence was collected from a human donor in good health. Some libraries in this study had Jurkat cell RNA spiked in. The CDR3 reads CAPSPGAGGQETQYF. The sequence in DNA is TGTGCCCCCTCCCCCGGGGCGGGGGGGCAAGAGACCCAGTACTTC. The CDR3 plus the reference TRBV30 and TRBJ2-5 genes for the other parts give the full variable domain: SQTIHQWPATLVQPVGSPLSLECTVEGTSNPNLYWYRQAAGRGLQLLFYSVGIGQISSEVPQNLSASRPQDRQFILSSKKLLLSDSGFYLCAPSPGAGGQETQYFGPGTRLLVL.